These 8 T cell receptor beta chains came from one sample sequenced in a study of technical replicates of blood from a few donors. The repertoire was sequenced with immunoSEQ multiplex PCR; TCRdb's copy has only in-frame clones and lacks some. Among more than 65,000 clones, just under 95% were seen once, and the ten largest hold approximately 0.24%. The sequenced sample was T cells isolated from PBMCs. These TCRs come from a human donor in good health.

This chain uses TRBV29-1 with TRBJ1-2; 9 bases align to TRBD1. Germline values: CDR1 SQVTM, CDR2 ANQGSEA. The CDR3 covers 13 residues. V lost 7 bases, J lost 2 bases, and 5 bases stayed unmatched. The CDR3 nucleotides read TGCAGCGCCGCAGACAGGGGGAACTATGGCTACACCTTC. Translated, it gives CSAADRGNYGYTF.

The chain combines TRBV7-9 with TRBJ2-1; 10 nucleotides agree with TRBD2. CDR1 and CDR2 (germline): SEHNR, FQNEAQ (reference sequence). Trimming at V came to 4 bases and at J to 9 bases, leaving 15 bases not matched to a gene. This CDR3 comprises 17 residues. The CDR3 nucleotides read TGTGCCAGCAGCTACATAGTGGCTAGCGGGAGCAAATTTGAGCAGTTCTTC. As protein: CASSYIVASGSKFEQFF.

This clone was counted between two and nine times. V is TRBV27 and J is TRBJ1-2; 7 nucleotides match TRBD1. With V trimmed by 6 bases and J by 4 bases, 8 bases remained unmatched. CDR1 MNHEY and CDR2 SMNVEV come from the germline V gene (reference sequence). This CDR3 is 14 amino acids long. DNA for the CDR3: TGTGCCAGCAGCCCAGTTTGGGACAGCTATGGCTACACCTTC. It yields the protein CASSPVWDSYGYTF.

The chain uses TRBV27 and TRBJ2-7; TRBD2 agrees at 8 bases. CDR3 length: 19 residues. Trimming removed 2 bases from V and 4 bases from J; junction bases left unmatched: 19. The germline V gene encodes CDR1 MNHEY and CDR2 SMNVEV (reference sequence). CDR3 nucleotide sequence: TGTGCCAGCAGTTTAAGGAGCGGGGGAGGATGGGGAACCGCTTACGAGCAGTACTTC. Translating gives CASSLRSGGGWGTAYEQYF.

This chain connects TRBV7-9 to TRBJ2-5; TRBD2 agrees at 10 bases. The CDR3 totals 16 residues. Germline V gene data show CDR1 as SEHNR and CDR2 as FQNEAQ (reference sequence). Trimming took 5 bases from V and 4 from J; bases not matched to a gene: 10. The CDR3 sequence is CASSTLAGAPGETQYF. CDR3 DNA: TGTGCCAGCAGCACGCTAGCGGGGGCTCCGGGAGAGACCCAGTACTTC.

V gene TRBV6-1 combines with J gene TRBJ1-1; D is ambiguous. The CDR3 contains 14 residues. V dropped 3 bases and J dropped 3 bases, with 11 bases sitting between them. CDR1 is MNHNS, CDR2 SASEGT, per germline. The CDR3 bases are TGTGCCAGCAGTGAGCCCAACCTATACACTGAAGCTTTCTTT. Its translation is CASSEPNLYTEAFF.

The rearrangement joins TRBV27 to TRBJ2-7; D may be TRBD1 (5 bases). CDR1 is MNHEY and CDR2 is SMNVEV in the germline V gene (reference sequence). The V and J ends lost 0 bases and 0 bases respectively, with 9 bases between them. This CDR3 is built from 15 residues. The CDR3 DNA follows: TGTGCCAGCAGTTTATCAACAGGCCTCTCCTACGAGCAGTACTTC. Its translation: CASSLSTGLSYEQYF.

The V and J genes are TRBV27 and TRBJ1-1; 7 bases agree with TRBD1. This CDR3 has 16 amino acids. Trimming at V came to 2 bases and at J to 1 base, leaving 7 bases not matched to a gene. Germline-derived CDR1 and CDR2 are MNHEY and SMNVEV (reference sequence). CDR3 DNA: TGTGCCAGCAGTTTAACCGTGGACAGGCCGAACACTGAAGCTTTCTTT. Its protein is CASSLTVDRPNTEAFF.